The 16 T cell receptor beta chains below come from one sample, sequenced in a study of T cells in localized non-small cell lung cancer (dated by TCRdb to the early 2020s). Libraries were prepared through the immunoSEQ multiplex PCR assay. The table was pulled from immuneACCESS by TCRdb, which kept in-frame rearrangements only. Such tables lose some clones; where checked, under half of the loss comes from unresolved V genes, and the rest has no known cause. For this sample there are about 70,000 clones; roughly 90% appear just once. The ten largest clonotypes hold about a fifth of the sample. The sample was peripheral blood, taken before any cancer treatment. Receptors were obtained from a male donor aged 60 or older with stage III squamous cell lung carcinoma.

The chain uses TRBV13 and TRBJ1-1, with D possibly matching TRBD1 (5 bases). V lost 2 bases and J 5 bases, leaving 18 bases between the germline ends. Germline assignment: CDR1 PRHDT and CDR2 FYEKMQ (reference sequence). CDR3 length equals 16 residues. CDR3 nucleotides: TGTGCCAGCAGCTTAAGTGGGGGTAACACGGGAACTGAAGCTTTCTTT. Its protein product is CASSLSGGNTGTEAFF.

The chain carries TRBV28 and TRBJ1-2, with 8 bases aligning to TRBD1. Germline V gene sequence: CDR1 MDHEN, CDR2 SYDVKM. Trimming cost V 10 bases and J 4 bases; bases outside gene matches: 11. The CDR3 runs to 14 residues. The CDR3 sequence is CATRTGTGAYGYTF. DNA of the CDR3: TGTGCCACCCGTACCGGGACAGGCGCCTATGGCTACACCTTC.

The chain carries TRBV7-9 and TRBJ2-7, with 9 nucleotides matching TRBD1. J lost 4 bases, V lost 1 base, and 2 bases had no gene match. CDR1 is SEHNR, CDR2 FQNEAQ, per germline (reference sequence). The CDR3 has 14 amino acids. DNA of the CDR3: TGTGCCAGCAGCTTAGGGACAGGGGCGTACGAGCAGTACTTC. Protein product: CASSLGTGAYEQYF.

The gene calls are TRBV27 and TRBJ1-1; TRBD1 matches 8 bases. After removal of 5 bases from V and 8 bases from J, the junction contained 4 bases not matched to a gene. The CDR3 has 12 residues. Germline CDR1 is MNHEY and CDR2 is SMNVEV (reference sequence). This CDR3 reads CASSPGGREAFF. The DNA for the CDR3 is TGTGCCAGCAGTCCAGGGGGCAGAGAAGCTTTCTTT.

The chain joins TRBV19 to TRBJ2-2; D call uncertain. This CDR3 is built from 15 residues. Trimming removed 3 bases at V and 0 bases at J, with 8 bases between. The germline V gene has CDR1 LNHDA and CDR2 SQIVND (reference sequence). The chain's CDR3 is CASSIASSNTGELFF. In DNA, the CDR3 is TGTGCCAGTAGTATCGCCAGTTCGAACACCGGGGAGCTGTTTTTT.

The chain is built from TRBV18 and TRBJ1-1; no definite D call. CDR3 length: 13 residues. V lost 0 bases and J 5 bases, leaving 7 bases between the germline ends. Germline V gene sequence: CDR1 KGHSH, CDR2 LQKENI. The CDR3 nucleotides are TGTGCCAGCTCACCACCGGCTGGGACTGAAGCTTTCTTT. This encodes CASSPPAGTEAFF.

This clone was found a few times. The rearrangement links TRBV4-1 to TRBJ2-3, with D tentatively TRBD1 or TRBD2 (5 bases each). The V and J ends lost 8 bases and 1 base respectively, with 19 bases between them. CDR1 MGHRA and CDR2 YSYEKL come from the germline V gene. The CDR3 contains 16 residues. The CDR3 region is CASQPGPTKGTDTQYF. For the CDR3, the DNA is TGCGCCAGCCAGCCGGGACCGACAAAGGGCACAGATACGCAGTATTTT.

The chain has TRBV10-1 and TRBJ2-3, with D unclear. Germline V CDR1 and CDR2: WNHNN, SYGVQD (reference sequence). The V and J ends lost 7 bases and 0 bases respectively, with 8 bases between them. The CDR3 contains 13 residues. CDR3 DNA sequence: TGCGCCAGCAACAGAATAAGCACAGATACGCAGTATTTT. Protein sequence: CASNRISTDTQYF.

This clone is labeled large. The chain employs TRBV14 and TRBJ1-2; possible D gene TRBD1, 5 bases. CDR1 SGHDN and CDR2 FVKESK come from the germline V gene. Trimming removed 1 base at V and 4 bases at J, with 13 bases between. CDR3 length: 15 residues. The CDR3 bases are TGTGCCAGCAGCCAAGGTCGGGGCCCCCTCTATGGCTACACCTTC. This codes for CASSQGRGPLYGYTF.

This sequence joins TRBV19 and TRBJ2-7, with 12 bases that match TRBD1. Germline CDR1 LNHDA, CDR2 SQIVND (reference sequence). Germline trimming cut 5 bases from V and 7 bases from J; bases unmatched to any gene: 9. This CDR3 is built from 15 residues. CDR3 coding DNA: TGTGCCAGTAGTCCCCTGGGACAGGGGGCAGGGGAGCAGTACTTC. Protein: CASSPLGQGAGEQYF.

The chain has TRBV28 and TRBJ2-2; D is perhaps TRBD1 or TRBD2 (5 bases each). Germline V CDR1 and CDR2: MDHEN, SYDVKM. The CDR3 extends over 15 amino acids. V lost 3 bases and J lost 4, with 12 bases in between. The CDR3 coding sequence is TGTGCCAGCAGTTTGCCTACTAGGGGCACCGGGGAGCTGTTTTTT. Translating it yields CASSLPTRGTGELFF.

V usage is TRBV7-9 and J usage is TRBJ1-5; TRBD1 is a possible D gene (6 bases). With 0 bases removed from V and 5 bases from J, the gap between germline ends came to 11 bases. The CDR3 is 15 residues long. From germline, CDR1 is SEHNR and CDR2 FQNEAQ (reference sequence). The CDR3 loop is CASSLASGEYQPQHF. The CDR3 nucleotides read TGTGCCAGCAGCTTAGCTTCAGGGGAGTATCAGCCCCAGCATTTT.

V and J are TRBV6-5 and TRBJ1-5, with 9 nucleotides matching TRBD1. Germline CDR1 is MNHEY and CDR2 is SVGAGI. The CDR3 consists of 13 residues. J was trimmed by 5 bases and V by 6 bases; bases with no gene match: 2. Here the CDR3 DNA reads TGTGCCAGCAGGTGGGACAGGGATCAGCCCCAGCATTTT. Its protein is CASRWDRDQPQHF.

A single count supports this clone. The rearrangement uses TRBV27 and TRBJ1-3; D might be TRBD1 (5 bases). CDR3 length: 15 amino acids. V was pared by 2 bases and J by 2 bases, with 10 bases between. Germline values: CDR1 MNHEY, CDR2 SMNVEV (reference sequence). CDR3 in amino acids: CASSLRGITGNTIYF. CDR3 DNA sequence: TGTGCCAGCAGTTTACGGGGCATCACTGGAAACACCATATATTTT.

This clone has just a few counts. The chain uses TRBV18 and TRBJ2-7; 8 nucleotides match TRBD1. Trimming cost V 6 bases and J 6 bases; bases outside gene matches: 4. Germline CDR1 reads KGHSH; CDR2 reads LQKENI. This CDR3 has 12 residues. Written as DNA, the CDR3 is TGTGCCAGCTCGACAGGGGCGGGCGAGCAGTACTTC. Its translation: CASSTGAGEQYF.

In DNA form, the CDR3 reads TGTGCCAGCAGCTTGGAGAGGGCAAAAACTGAAGCTTTCTTT. Protein product: CASSLERAKTEAFF. The gene calls are TRBV5-8 and TRBJ1-1; D not certain. CDR1 and CDR2 from the germline V gene are SGHTS and YDEGEE. V was pared by 0 bases and J by 5 bases, with 11 bases between. The CDR3 runs 14 residues.